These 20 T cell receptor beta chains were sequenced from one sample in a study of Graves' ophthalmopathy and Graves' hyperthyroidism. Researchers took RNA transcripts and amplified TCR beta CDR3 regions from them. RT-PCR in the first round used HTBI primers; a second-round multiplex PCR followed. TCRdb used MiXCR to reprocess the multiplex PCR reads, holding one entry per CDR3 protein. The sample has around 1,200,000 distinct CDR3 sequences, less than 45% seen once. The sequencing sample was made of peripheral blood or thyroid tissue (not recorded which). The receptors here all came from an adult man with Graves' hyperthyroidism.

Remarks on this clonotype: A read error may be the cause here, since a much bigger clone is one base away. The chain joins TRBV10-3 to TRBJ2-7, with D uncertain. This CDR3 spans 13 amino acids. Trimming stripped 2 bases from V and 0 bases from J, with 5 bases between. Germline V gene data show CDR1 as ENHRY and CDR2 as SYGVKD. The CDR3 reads CAISEGDSYEQYF. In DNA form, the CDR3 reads TGTGCCATCAGTGAGGGGGACTCCTACGAGCAGTACTTC.

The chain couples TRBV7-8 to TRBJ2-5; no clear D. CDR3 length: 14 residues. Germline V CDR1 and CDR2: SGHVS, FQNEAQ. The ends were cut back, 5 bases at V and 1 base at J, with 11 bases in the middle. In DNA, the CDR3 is TGTGCCAGCAGCGCCCAACATATCCAAGAGACCCAGTACTTC. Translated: CASSAQHIQETQYF.

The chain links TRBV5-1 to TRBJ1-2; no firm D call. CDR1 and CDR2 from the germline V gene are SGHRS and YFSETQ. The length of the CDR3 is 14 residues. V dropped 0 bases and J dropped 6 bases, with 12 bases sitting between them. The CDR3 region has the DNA TGCGCCAGCAGCTTGGAGGTAGCGGCTGATGGCTACACCTTC. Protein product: CASSLEVAADGYTF.

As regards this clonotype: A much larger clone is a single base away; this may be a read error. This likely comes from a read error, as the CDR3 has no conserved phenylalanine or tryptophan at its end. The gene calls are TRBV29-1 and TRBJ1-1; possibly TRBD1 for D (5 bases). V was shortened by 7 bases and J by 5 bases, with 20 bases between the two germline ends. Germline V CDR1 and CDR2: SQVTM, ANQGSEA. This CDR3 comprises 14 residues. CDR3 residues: CSGSGGRGRTEAFL. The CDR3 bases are TGCAGCGGATCGGGGGGTCGGGGAAGAACTGAAGCTTTCCTT.

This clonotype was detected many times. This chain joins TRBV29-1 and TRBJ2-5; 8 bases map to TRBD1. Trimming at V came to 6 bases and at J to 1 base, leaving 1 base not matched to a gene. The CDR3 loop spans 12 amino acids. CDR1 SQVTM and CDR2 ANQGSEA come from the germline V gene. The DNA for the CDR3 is TGCAGCGTGACAGGGGTCCAAGAGACCCAGTACTTC. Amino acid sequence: CSVTGVQETQYF.

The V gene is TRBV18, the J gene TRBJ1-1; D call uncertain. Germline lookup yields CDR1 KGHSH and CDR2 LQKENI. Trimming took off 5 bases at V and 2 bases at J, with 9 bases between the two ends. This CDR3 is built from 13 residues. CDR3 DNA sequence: TGTGCCAGCTCAGATGACTCAAACACTGAAGCTTTCTTT. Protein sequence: CASSDDSNTEAFF.

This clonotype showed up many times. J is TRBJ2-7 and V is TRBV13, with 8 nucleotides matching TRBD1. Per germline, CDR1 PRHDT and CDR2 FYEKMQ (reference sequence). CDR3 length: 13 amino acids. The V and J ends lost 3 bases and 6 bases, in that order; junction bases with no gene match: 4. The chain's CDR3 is CASSFLQGGEQYF. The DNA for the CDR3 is TGTGCCAGCAGCTTTCTACAGGGGGGCGAGCAGTACTTC.

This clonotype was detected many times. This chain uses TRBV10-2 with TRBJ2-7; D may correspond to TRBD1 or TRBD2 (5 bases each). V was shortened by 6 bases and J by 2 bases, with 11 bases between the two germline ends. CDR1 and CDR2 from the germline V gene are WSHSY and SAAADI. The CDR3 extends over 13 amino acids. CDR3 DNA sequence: TGCGCCAGCAGAGCCGGGGCCCCCTACGAGCAGTACTTC. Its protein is CASRAGAPYEQYF.

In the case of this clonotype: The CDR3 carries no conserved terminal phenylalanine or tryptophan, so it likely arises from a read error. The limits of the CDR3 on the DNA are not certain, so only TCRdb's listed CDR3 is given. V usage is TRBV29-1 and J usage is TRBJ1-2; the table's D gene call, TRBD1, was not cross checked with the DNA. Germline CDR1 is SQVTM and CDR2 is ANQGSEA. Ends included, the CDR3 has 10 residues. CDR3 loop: CSVLGQTQAY.

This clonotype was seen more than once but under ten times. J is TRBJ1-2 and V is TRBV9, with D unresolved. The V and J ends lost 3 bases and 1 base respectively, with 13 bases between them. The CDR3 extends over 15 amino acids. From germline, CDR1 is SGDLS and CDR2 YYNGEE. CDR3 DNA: TGTGCCAGCAGCGCCGAAGCAGGTTTTAACTATGGCTACACCTTC. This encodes CASSAEAGFNYGYTF.

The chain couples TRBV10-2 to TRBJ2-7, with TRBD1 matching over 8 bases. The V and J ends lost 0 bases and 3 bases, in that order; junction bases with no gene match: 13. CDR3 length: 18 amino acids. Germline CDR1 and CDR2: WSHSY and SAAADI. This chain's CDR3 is CASSESKSRGRGLYEQYF. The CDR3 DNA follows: TGCGCCAGCAGTGAGTCGAAGTCGCGGGGCAGGGGGCTCTACGAGCAGTACTTC.

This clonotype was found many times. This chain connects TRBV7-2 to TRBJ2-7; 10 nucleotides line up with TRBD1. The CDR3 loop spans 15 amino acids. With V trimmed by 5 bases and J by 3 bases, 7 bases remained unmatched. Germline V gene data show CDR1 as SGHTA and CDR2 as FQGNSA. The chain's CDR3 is CASSGDRGFNYEQYF. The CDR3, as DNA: TGTGCCAGCAGCGGGGACAGGGGCTTCAACTACGAGCAGTACTTC. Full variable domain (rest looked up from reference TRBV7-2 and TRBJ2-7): GAGVSQSPSNKVTEKGKDVELRCDPISGHTALYWYRQSLGQGLEFLIYFQGNSAPDKSGLPSDRFSAERTGGSVSTLTIQRTQQEDSAVYLCASSGDRGFNYEQYFGPGTRLTVT.

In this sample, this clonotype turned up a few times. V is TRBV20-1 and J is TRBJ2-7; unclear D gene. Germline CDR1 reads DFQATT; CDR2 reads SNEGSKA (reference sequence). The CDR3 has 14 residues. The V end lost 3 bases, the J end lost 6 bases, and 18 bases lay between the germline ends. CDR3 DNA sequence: TGCAGTGCTAGCAGTTTAGAACGGGTTGGCGAGCAGTACTTC. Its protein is CSASSLERVGEQYF.

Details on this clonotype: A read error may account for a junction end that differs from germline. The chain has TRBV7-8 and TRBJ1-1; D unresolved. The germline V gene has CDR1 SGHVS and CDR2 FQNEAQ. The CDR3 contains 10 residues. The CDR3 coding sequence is TGTGCCAGCAGCCAAGATGGTGCGCCCTTT. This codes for CASSQDGAPF.

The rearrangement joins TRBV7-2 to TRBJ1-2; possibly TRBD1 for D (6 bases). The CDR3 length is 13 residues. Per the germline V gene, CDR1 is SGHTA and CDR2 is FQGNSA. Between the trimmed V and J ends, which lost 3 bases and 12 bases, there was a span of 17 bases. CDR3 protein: CASSFVGAFGNTF. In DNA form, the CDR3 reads TGTGCCAGCAGCTTTGTGGGGGCGTTTGGAAACACCTTC.

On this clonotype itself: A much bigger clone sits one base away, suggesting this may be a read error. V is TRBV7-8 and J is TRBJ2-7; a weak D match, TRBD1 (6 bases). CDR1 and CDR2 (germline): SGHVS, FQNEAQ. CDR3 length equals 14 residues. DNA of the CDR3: TGTGCCGGCAGCTCCCAAGCAGGGGTTACCGAGCAGTACTTC. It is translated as CAGSSQAGVTEQYF.

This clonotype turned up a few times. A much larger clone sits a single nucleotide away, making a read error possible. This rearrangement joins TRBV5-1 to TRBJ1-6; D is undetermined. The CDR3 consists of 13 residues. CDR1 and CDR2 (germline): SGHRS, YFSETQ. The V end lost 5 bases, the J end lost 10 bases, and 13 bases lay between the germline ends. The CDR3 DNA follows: TGCGCCAGCAGACGGGGTTTGTTCTCACCCCTCCACTTT. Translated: CASRRGLFSPLHF.

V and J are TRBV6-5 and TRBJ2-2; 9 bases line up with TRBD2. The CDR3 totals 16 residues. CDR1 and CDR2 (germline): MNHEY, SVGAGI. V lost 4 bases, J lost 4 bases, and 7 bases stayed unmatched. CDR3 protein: CASSSVAGAATGELFF. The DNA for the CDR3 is TGTGCCAGCAGTTCAGTAGCGGGAGCAGCCACCGGGGAGCTGTTTTTT.

CDR3 sequence reads: CASKASGRPPEYF. The CDR3 nucleotides are TGTGCCAGCAAGGCTAGCGGGAGGCCCCCGGAGTACTTC. The gene calls are TRBV5-5 and TRBJ2-5; TRBD2 matches 11 bases. Germline V gives CDR1 SGHKS, CDR2 YYEKEE (reference sequence). The CDR3 spans 13 residues. Losses at the gene ends were 6 bases for V and 12 bases for J; bases not matched to a gene: 10.

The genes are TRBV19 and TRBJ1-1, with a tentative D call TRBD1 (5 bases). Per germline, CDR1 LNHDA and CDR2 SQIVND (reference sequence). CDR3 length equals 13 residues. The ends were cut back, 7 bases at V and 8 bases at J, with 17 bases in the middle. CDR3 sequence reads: CASTPGGFREAFF. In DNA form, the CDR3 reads TGTGCCAGTACCCCTGGGGGTTTCCGGGAAGCTTTCTTT.